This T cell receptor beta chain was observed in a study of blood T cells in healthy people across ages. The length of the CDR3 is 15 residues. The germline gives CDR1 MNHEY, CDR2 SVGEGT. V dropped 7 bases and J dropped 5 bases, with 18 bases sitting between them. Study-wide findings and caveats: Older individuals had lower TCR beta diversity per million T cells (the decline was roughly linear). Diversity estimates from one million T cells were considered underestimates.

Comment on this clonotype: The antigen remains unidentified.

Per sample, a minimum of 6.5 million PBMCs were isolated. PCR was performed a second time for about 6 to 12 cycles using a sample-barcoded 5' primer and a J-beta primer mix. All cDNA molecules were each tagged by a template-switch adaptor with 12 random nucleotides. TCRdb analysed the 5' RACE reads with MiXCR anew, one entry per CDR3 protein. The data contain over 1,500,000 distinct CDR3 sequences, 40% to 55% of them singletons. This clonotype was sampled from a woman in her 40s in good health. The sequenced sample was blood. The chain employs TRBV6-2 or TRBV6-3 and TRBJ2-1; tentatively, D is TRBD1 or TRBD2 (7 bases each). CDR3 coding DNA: TGTGCCAGCACCAGGGGGGGAGCGGGGAACAATGAGCAGTTCTTC. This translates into CASTRGGAGNNEQFF.